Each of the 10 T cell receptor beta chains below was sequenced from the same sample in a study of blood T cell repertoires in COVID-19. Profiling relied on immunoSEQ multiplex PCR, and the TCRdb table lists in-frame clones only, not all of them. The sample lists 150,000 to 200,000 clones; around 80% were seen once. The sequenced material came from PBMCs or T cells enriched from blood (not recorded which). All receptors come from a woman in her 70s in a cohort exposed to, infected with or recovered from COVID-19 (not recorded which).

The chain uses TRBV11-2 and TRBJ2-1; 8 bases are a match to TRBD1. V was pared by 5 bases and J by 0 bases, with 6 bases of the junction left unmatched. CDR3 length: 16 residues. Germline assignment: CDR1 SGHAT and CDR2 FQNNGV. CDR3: CASSANRGISYNEQFF. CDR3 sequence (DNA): TGTGCCAGCAGCGCCAACAGGGGGATCTCCTACAATGAGCAGTTCTTC.

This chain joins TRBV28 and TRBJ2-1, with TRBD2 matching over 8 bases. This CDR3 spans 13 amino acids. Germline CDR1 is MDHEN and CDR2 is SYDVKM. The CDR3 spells CASSGGSYNEQFF. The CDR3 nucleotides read TGTGCAAGCTCGGGAGGGTCCTACAATGAGCAGTTCTTC.

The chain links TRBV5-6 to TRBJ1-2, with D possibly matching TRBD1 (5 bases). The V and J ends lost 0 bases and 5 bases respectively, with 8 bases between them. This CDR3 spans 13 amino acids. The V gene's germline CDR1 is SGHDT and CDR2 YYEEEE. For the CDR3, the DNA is TGTGCCAGCAGCTTGGCCAAGGGGTATGGCTACACCTTC. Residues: CASSLAKGYGYTF.

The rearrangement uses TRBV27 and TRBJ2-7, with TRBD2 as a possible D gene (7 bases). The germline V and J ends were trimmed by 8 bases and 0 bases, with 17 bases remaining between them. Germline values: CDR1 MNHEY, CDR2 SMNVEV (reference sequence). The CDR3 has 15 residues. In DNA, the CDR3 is TGTGCCAGCCAAGTCGTCGCGGGGGCCTCCTACGAGCAGTACTTC. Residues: CASQVVAGASYEQYF.

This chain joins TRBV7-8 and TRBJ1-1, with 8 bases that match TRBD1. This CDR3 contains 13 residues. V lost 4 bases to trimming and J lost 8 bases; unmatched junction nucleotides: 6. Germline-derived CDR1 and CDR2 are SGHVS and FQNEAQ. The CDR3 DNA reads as TGTGCCAGCAGCTACAACAGGGGGGGAGAAGCTTTCTTT. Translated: CASSYNRGGEAFF.

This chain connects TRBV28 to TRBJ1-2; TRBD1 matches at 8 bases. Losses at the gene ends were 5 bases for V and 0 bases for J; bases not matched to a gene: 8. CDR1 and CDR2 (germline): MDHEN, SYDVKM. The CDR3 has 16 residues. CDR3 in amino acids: CASSPGTGTSNYGYTF. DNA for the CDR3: TGTGCCAGCAGTCCTGGGACAGGCACCTCTAACTATGGCTACACCTTC.

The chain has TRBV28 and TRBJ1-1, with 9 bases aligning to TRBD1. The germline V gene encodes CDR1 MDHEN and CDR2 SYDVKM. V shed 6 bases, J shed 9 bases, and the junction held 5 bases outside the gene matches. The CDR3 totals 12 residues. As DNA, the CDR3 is TGTGCCAGCAGGCCTAACAGGGGGCAAGCTTTCTTT. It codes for CASRPNRGQAFF.

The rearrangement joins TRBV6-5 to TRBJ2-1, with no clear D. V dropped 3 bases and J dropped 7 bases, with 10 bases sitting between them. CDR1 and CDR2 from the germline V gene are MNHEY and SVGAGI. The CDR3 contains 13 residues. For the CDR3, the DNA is TGTGCCAGCAGTTATTCGGCCGGGAATGAGCAGTTCTTC. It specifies CASSYSAGNEQFF.

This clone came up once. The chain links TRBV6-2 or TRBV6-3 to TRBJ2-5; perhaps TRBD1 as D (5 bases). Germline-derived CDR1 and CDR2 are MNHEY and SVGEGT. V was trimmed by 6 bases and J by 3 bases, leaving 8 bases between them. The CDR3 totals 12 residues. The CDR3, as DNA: TGTGCCAGCAGCCGCAGGGAAGAGACCCAGTACTTC. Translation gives CASSRREETQYF.

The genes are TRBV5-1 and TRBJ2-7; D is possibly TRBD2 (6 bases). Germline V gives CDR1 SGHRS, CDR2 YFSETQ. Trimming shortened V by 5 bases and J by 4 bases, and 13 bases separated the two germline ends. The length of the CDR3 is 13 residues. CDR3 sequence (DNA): TGCGCCAGCAGATCGGACGGAGGGTACGAGCAGTACTTC. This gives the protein CASRSDGGYEQYF.